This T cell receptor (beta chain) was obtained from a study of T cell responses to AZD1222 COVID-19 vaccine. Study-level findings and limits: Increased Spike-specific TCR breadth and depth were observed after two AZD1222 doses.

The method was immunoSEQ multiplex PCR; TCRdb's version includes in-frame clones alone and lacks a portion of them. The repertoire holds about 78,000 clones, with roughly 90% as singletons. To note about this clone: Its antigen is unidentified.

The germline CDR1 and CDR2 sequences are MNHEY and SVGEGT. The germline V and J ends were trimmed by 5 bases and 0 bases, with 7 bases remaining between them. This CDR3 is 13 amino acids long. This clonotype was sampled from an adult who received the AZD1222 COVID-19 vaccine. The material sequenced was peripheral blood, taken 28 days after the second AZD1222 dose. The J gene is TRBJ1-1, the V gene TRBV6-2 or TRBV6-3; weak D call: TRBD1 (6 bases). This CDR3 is CASSTGLNTEAFF. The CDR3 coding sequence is TGTGCCAGCAGTACAGGGCTGAACACTGAAGCTTTCTTT.